The 8 T cell receptor beta chains below come from one sample, sequenced in a study of T cells after yellow fever vaccination. TCRdb recomputed calls from the 5' RACE reads with MiXCR, one row per CDR3 protein. The sample includes around 250,000 distinct CDR3 sequences, 6.9% of them seen just once. The source was CD4+ T cells sorted from PBMCs, collected 15 days after the yellow fever booster vaccination. The origin of the receptors is a man aged 30-40 years who received the YFV17D yellow fever vaccine.

The table lists this clonotype with a few counts. The junction does not match germline at one end; this may be a read error. V and J are TRBV20-1 and TRBJ2-1; tentatively, D is TRBD1 or TRBD2 (5 bases each). Looked up from germline, CDR1 is DFQATT and CDR2 is SNEGSKA (reference sequence). The CDR3 is made up of 17 amino acids. The CDR3 region is CCARDLGTRTSYNEQFF. In DNA, the CDR3 is TGCTGTGCTAGAGATCTGGGAACTAGGACATCCTACAATGAGCAGTTCTTC.

This clonotype has at least ten counts. The rearrangement links TRBV29-1 to TRBJ2-5; no definite D call. The CDR3 loop spans 12 amino acids. The germline V and J ends were trimmed by 2 bases and 4 bases, with 8 bases remaining between them. Germline V lookup: CDR1 SQVTM, CDR2 ANQGSEA. Written as DNA, the CDR3 is TGCAGCGTTGAACAATTAGGAGAGACCCAGTACTTC. This gives the protein CSVEQLGETQYF.

About this clonotype: This may be a read error, as it is one base from a much larger clone. In DNA form, the CDR3 reads TGCGCCAGCAGTGTGGAGCTCCATGAGACCCAGTACTTC. It specifies CASSVELHETQYF. The rearrangement links TRBV10-1 to TRBJ2-5; D call uncertain. The CDR3 runs to 13 residues. V shed 4 bases and J shed 5 bases, with 11 bases lying between them. CDR1 and CDR2 (germline): WNHNN, SYGVQD (reference sequence).

This clonotype has a count of ten or more. The chain couples TRBV6-5 to TRBJ2-3; unclear D gene. The CDR3 length is 13 residues. Germline V gives CDR1 MNHEY, CDR2 SVGAGI. Trimming stripped 6 bases from V and 1 base from J, with 8 bases between. The DNA of the CDR3 is TGTGCCAGCAGAAAAGGAGGCACAGATACGCAGTATTTT. Its translation: CASRKGGTDTQYF.

V and J are TRBV12-3 or TRBV12-4 and TRBJ1-1, with unresolved D. This CDR3 region has 14 residues. The ends were cut back, 2 bases at V and 1 base at J, with 8 bases in the middle. The CDR3 DNA reads TGTGCCAGCAGTTTAAATTCTGGGAACACTGAAGCTTTCTTT. Encoded protein: CASSLNSGNTEAFF.

In this sample, this clonotype turned up many times. The chain joins TRBV5-1 to TRBJ2-3; 13 nucleotides line up with TRBD2. Trimming removed 1 base from V and 10 bases from J; junction bases left unmatched: 6. The germline gives CDR1 SGHRS, CDR2 YFSETQ. The CDR3 extends over 15 amino acids. The CDR3 sequence is CASSLNGLAGESQYF. DNA for the CDR3: TGCGCCAGCAGCTTGAACGGACTAGCGGGAGAGTCGCAGTATTTT.

The chain carries TRBV5-6 and TRBJ2-1, with a tentative D call TRBD1 (8 bases). The CDR3 contains 15 residues. V was shortened by 4 bases and J by 12 bases, with 23 bases between the two germline ends. Germline V gene lookup returns CDR1 SGHDT and CDR2 YYEEEE. CDR3 in amino acids: CASSQPQGGGIGQFF. The CDR3 DNA is TGTGCCAGCAGCCAACCACAGGGGGGGGGGATCGGGCAGTTCTTC.

This clonotype occurred a few times. The CDR3 region is CSAFRGYGAVFTGDEQFF. CDR3 DNA sequence: TGCAGTGCATTTAGGGGGTATGGGGCCGTCTTTACAGGGGATGAGCAGTTCTTC. The J gene is TRBJ2-1, the V gene TRBV20-1, with 7 bases matching TRBD1. V trimming: 6 bases; J trimming: 8 bases; junction bases outside the gene matches: 25. This CDR3 is 18 amino acids long. Looked up from germline, CDR1 is DFQATT and CDR2 is SNEGSKA (reference sequence).